One and the same sample provided the 21 T cell receptor beta chains below, sequenced in a study of blood T cells in healthy people across ages. It was with a sample-barcoded 5' primer and a J-beta primer mix that a second PCR of about 6 to 12 cycles was run. TCRdb re-called the 5' RACE reads with MiXCR, one entry per CDR3 protein. The sample holds approximately 770,000 distinct CDR3 sequences, roughly 50% seen once. The source material was blood. These receptors were collected from a man aged 25-40 years in good health.

This chain uses TRBV6-5 with TRBJ1-2, with TRBD1 as a possible D gene (6 bases). The CDR3 has 16 amino acids. V lost 6 bases and J 4 bases, leaving 21 bases between the germline ends. Germline loops: CDR1 MNHEY, CDR2 SVGAGI. The CDR3 nucleotides read TGTGCCAGCAGCGCGACCAGGGGCAGATCGGCCTATGGCTACACCTTC. It encodes CASSATRGRSAYGYTF.

This clonotype has more than one count but fewer than ten. The V and J genes are TRBV12-3 or TRBV12-4 and TRBJ2-3; D gene ambiguous. Trimming shortened V by 6 bases and J by 3 bases, and 7 bases separated the two germline ends. This CDR3 contains 12 residues. The CDR3 loop reads CASRTSTDTQYF. The CDR3 DNA reads as TGTGCCAGCAGGACCTCAACAGATACGCAGTATTTT.

V gene TRBV27 combines with J gene TRBJ1-2; D gene unclear. V gave up 2 bases and J gave up 8 bases, with 12 bases separating them. CDR3 length: 13 amino acids. Germline values: CDR1 MNHEY, CDR2 SMNVEV (reference sequence). The CDR3 reads CASSLAPVGGYTF. CDR3 DNA: TGTGCCAGCAGTTTAGCACCCGTCGGGGGCTACACCTTC.

The chain couples TRBV25-1 to TRBJ2-3; the D call may be TRBD1 or TRBD2 (7 bases each). This CDR3 has 15 residues. Germline V gives CDR1 MGHDK, CDR2 SYGVNS. Trimming pared 7 bases from V and 1 base from J, leaving 15 bases between. The CDR3 is CASMGDSGGTDTQYF. CDR3 nucleotide sequence: TGTGCCAGCATGGGGGACAGCGGGGGCACAGATACGCAGTATTTT.

The V and J genes are TRBV29-1 and TRBJ2-1, with 7 bases that match TRBD2. This CDR3 region has 11 residues. The germline V gene encodes CDR1 SQVTM and CDR2 ANQGSEA. With V trimmed by 7 bases and J by 7 bases, 4 bases remained unmatched. CDR3 in amino acids: CSGTGLNEQFF. The CDR3, as DNA: TGCAGCGGGACGGGACTAAATGAGCAGTTCTTC.

There are a few counts of this clonotype. The V gene is TRBV6-5, the J gene TRBJ1-4; D is possibly TRBD1 (5 bases). Germline V gene data show CDR1 as MNHEY and CDR2 as SVGAGI. Trimming stripped 10 bases from V and 0 bases from J, with 12 bases between. There are 14 residues in the CDR3. The CDR3 coding sequence is TGTGCCACCAAGGACACCGCAACTAATGAAAAACTGTTTTTT. Encoded protein: CATKDTATNEKLFF.

The chain is built from TRBV19 and TRBJ1-5; 10 bases fit TRBD1. Trimming took 5 bases from V and 0 from J; bases not matched to a gene: 4. Looked up from germline, CDR1 is LNHDA and CDR2 is SQIVND (reference sequence). The CDR3 has 16 residues. CDR3 sequence reads: CASSWGQGYSNQPQHF. CDR3 in DNA: TGTGCCAGTAGTTGGGGACAGGGGTATAGCAATCAGCCCCAGCATTTT. Complete variable domain (other parts from reference TRBV19 and TRBJ1-5): DGGITQSPKYLFRKEGQNVTLSCEQNLNHDAMYWYRQDPGQGLRLIYYSQIVNDFQKGDIAEGYSVSREKKESFPLTVTSAQKNPTAFYLCASSWGQGYSNQPQHFGDGTRLSIL.

The chain uses TRBV7-9 and TRBJ2-1, with 7 bases identical to TRBD1. The CDR3 runs to 16 residues. The germline V gene encodes CDR1 SEHNR and CDR2 FQNEAQ (reference sequence). The V gene end was trimmed by 4 bases and the J gene end by 4 bases; junction bases not matched to a gene: 10. The CDR3 here is CASSSKKGGAYNEQFF. As DNA, the CDR3 is TGTGCCAGCAGCTCGAAAAAAGGGGGCGCTTACAATGAGCAGTTCTTC.

A remark on this clonotype: At one end the junction does not follow the germline gene, possibly because of a read error. The chain combines TRBV6-2 or TRBV6-3 with TRBJ2-7, with D perhaps being TRBD1 or TRBD2 (5 bases each). This CDR3 spans 14 amino acids. Per the germline V gene, CDR1 is MNHEY and CDR2 is SVGEGT. The CDR3 spells CASSYSQGAYVQYF. CDR3 coding DNA: TGTGCCAGCAGTTACTCGCAGGGAGCCTACGTGCAGTACTTC.

This clonotype has a handful of counts. This rearrangement joins TRBV20-1 to TRBJ2-3; TRBD1 matches at 10 bases. Germline V gene data show CDR1 as DFQATT and CDR2 as SNEGSKA (reference sequence). The ends lost 5 bases at V and 6 bases at J; junction bases unmatched: 8. The CDR3 totals 14 residues. The CDR3 DNA is TGCAGTGCTGCCGGGACAGGGGCGGGGGATACGCAGTATTTT. This codes for CSAAGTGAGDTQYF.

The V call is TRBV7-3, the J call TRBJ2-1, with TRBD2 matching 9 bases. Germline V lookup: CDR1 SGHTA, CDR2 FQGTGA. J lost 0 bases, V lost 4 bases, and 4 bases had no gene match. The CDR3 contains 16 residues. The CDR3 DNA follows: TGTGCCAGCAGCTATAGCGGGAGCAGCTCCTACAATGAGCAGTTCTTC. Residues: CASSYSGSSSYNEQFF.

The chain uses TRBV6-1 and TRBJ1-2, with D possibly matching TRBD1 (5 bases). CDR1 and CDR2 (germline): MNHNS, SASEGT. Trimming removed 1 base at V and 2 bases at J, with 14 bases between. This CDR3 spans 16 amino acids. The CDR3 DNA sequence: TGTGCCAGCAGTGAAGTTTTTTCAGGGTCCAACTATGGCTACACCTTC. Residues: CASSEVFSGSNYGYTF.

The V and J genes are TRBV3-1 and TRBJ2-4, with TRBD2 identical over 11 bases. The J call may be mistaken, given a closer DNA end match to TRBJ2-7. Germline CDR1 and CDR2: LGHDT and YNNKEL (reference sequence). This CDR3 spans 16 amino acids. For the CDR3, the DNA is TGTGCCAGCAGCCCTCAAACTAGCGGGGGTCCCTACGAGCAGTACTTC. This translates into CASSPQTSGGPYEQYF.

Note on this clonotype: A much larger clone is a single base away; this may be a read error. J is TRBJ2-7 and V is TRBV6-6, with D hard to call. Germline CDR1 and CDR2: MNHNY and SVGAGI (reference sequence). V shed 2 bases and J shed 1 base, with 3 bases lying between them. The CDR3 is 12 residues long. DNA for the CDR3: TGTGCCAGCAGTTACAAGTCCTACGAGCAGTACTTC. This translates into CASSYKSYEQYF.

This rearrangement joins TRBV27 to TRBJ2-7, with TRBD2 identical over 8 bases. With the DNA end fitting TRBJ2-5 better, the J assignment may be wrong. Germline V gene lookup returns CDR1 MNHEY and CDR2 SMNVEV (reference sequence). CDR3 length: 16 amino acids. Here the CDR3 DNA reads TGTGCCAGCAGTCCCCTCCGCGGGGGGCCCCAGGAGACCCAGTACTTC. Its translation: CASSPLRGGPQETQYF.

J is TRBJ1-2 and V is TRBV18; no reliable D call. The length of the CDR3 is 14 residues. Germline values: CDR1 KGHSH, CDR2 LQKENI. With 5 bases removed from V and 3 bases from J, the gap between germline ends came to 13 bases. The CDR3 bases are TGTGCCAGCTCATCAACACGCGGCGACTATGGCTACACCTTC. Its translation is CASSSTRGDYGYTF. Full variable domain (missing parts from reference TRBV18 and TRBJ1-2): NAGVMQNPRHLVRRRGQEARLRCSPMKGHSHVYWYRQLPEEGLKFMVYLQKENIIDESGMPKERFSAEFPKEGPSILRIQQVVRGDSAAYFCASSSTRGDYGYTFGSGTRLTVV.

This clonotype was detected only a few times. The rearrangement joins TRBV20-1 to TRBJ2-7; no reliable D call. Germline lookup yields CDR1 DFQATT and CDR2 SNEGSKA (reference sequence). V lost 0 bases and J lost 5, with 11 bases in between. This CDR3 is built from 13 residues. The CDR3 spells CSARDPTAHEQYF. Written as DNA, the CDR3 is TGCAGTGCTAGAGATCCCACGGCCCACGAGCAGTACTTC.

This clonotype was detected a few times. The genes are TRBV7-2 and TRBJ2-3, with D unclear. Trimming took 2 bases from V and 6 from J, leaving 9 bases between them. Germline CDR1 is SGHTA and CDR2 is FQGNSA. The CDR3 has 13 residues. CDR3 DNA: TGTGCCAGCAGCTTACCACCCCTTGATACGCAGTATTTT. Protein sequence: CASSLPPLDTQYF. Complete variable domain (other parts from reference TRBV7-2 and TRBJ2-3): GAGVSQSPSNKVTEKGKDVELRCDPISGHTALYWYRQSLGQGLEFLIYFQGNSAPDKSGLPSDRFSAERTGGSVSTLTIQRTQQEDSAVYLCASSLPPLDTQYFGPGTRLTVL.

This clonotype was detected only a few times. The chain joins TRBV4-2 to TRBJ1-2, with no clear D. V was shortened by 0 bases and J by 8 bases, with 16 bases between the two germline ends. The CDR3 extends over 15 amino acids. Germline-derived CDR1 and CDR2 are LGHNA and YNFKEQ. CDR3 region: CASSQEVRRSEGYTF. The CDR3 region has the DNA TGTGCCAGCAGCCAAGAAGTAAGACGGTCTGAGGGCTACACCTTC.

Only a few counts were recorded for this clonotype. The V call is TRBV20-1, the J call TRBJ1-1; TRBD1 matches at 7 bases. The V gene's germline CDR1 is DFQATT and CDR2 SNEGSKA (reference sequence). CDR3 length: 16 residues. Germline trimming cut 3 bases from V and 3 bases from J; bases unmatched to any gene: 13. In DNA, the CDR3 is TGCAGTGCTAGGCTGTGGGGGGGACAGCAGGACACTGAAGCTTTCTTT. Encoded protein: CSARLWGGQQDTEAFF.

This clonotype occurred a few times. The genes are TRBV7-2 and TRBJ2-5, with D hard to call. The germline V gene encodes CDR1 SGHTA and CDR2 FQGNSA. The CDR3 runs to 13 residues. The V and J ends lost 1 base and 6 bases respectively, with 9 bases between them. CDR3 protein: CASSLELGKTQYF. The CDR3 bases are TGTGCCAGCAGCTTAGAGCTGGGGAAGACCCAGTACTTC.